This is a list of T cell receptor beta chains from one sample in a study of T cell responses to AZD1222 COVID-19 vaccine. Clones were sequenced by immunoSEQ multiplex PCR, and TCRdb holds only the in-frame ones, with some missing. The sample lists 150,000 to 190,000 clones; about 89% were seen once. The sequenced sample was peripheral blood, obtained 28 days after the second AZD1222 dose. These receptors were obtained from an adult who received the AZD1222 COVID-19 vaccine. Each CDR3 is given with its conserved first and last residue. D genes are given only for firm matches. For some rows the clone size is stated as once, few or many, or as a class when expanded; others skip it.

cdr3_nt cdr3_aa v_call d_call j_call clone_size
TGTGCCAGCAGTTTACCCGGGGGCGGTCAGCCCCAGCATTTT CASSLPGGGQPQHF TRBV28 NA TRBJ1-5 NA
TGTGCCAGCAGTCCCCCCCGTTCCGCGGGAGGAATTAACCGGGAGCTGTTTTTT CASSPPRSAGGINRELFF TRBV28 TRBD2 TRBJ2-2 NA
TGTGCCAGCAGCTTAATGGGACAGGGAGACCAGTACTTC CASSLMGQGDQYF TRBV7-2 TRBD1 TRBJ2-5 NA
TGTGCCAGCACGGTCAATCCGAACACTGAAGCTTTCTTT CASTVNPNTEAFF TRBV2 NA TRBJ1-1 NA
TGTGCCAGCAGTGTGAGCTCCTATAATTCACCCCTCCACTTT CASSVSSYNSPLHF TRBV25-1 NA TRBJ1-6 NA
TGCAGCGTGGCCCGGGACAGCAATCAGCCCCAGCATTTT CSVARDSNQPQHF TRBV29-1 NA TRBJ1-5 NA
TGTGCCAGCAGTTCGGACAGGAATCAGCCCCAGCATTTT CASSSDRNQPQHF TRBV2 TRBD1 TRBJ1-5 NA
TGTGCCATCAGTGATTCACCCTCAGCTACAGGGGAAAAACTGTTTTTT CAISDSPSATGEKLFF TRBV10-3 NA TRBJ1-4 NA
TGTGCCAGCAGTTTAGCGAGGACACCCAGGACCCAGTACTTC CASSLARTPRTQYF TRBV28 NA TRBJ2-5 NA
TGTGCCAGCAATGCCGGGACTAGCGGGAGTGAGTCCCAGTACTTC CASNAGTSGSESQYF TRBV9 TRBD2 TRBJ2-5 NA
TGCAGCGTTCCCGGGCTCTTAATCACAGATACGCAGTATTTT CSVPGLLITDTQYF TRBV29-1 NA TRBJ2-3 NA
TGTGCCAGCAGCTTAAGGGGACAGGGTAACTATGGCTACACCTTC CASSLRGQGNYGYTF TRBV7-2 TRBD1 TRBJ1-2 NA
TGTGCCAGCAGCTTTGGGGGGCAAGGGAATTCACCCCTCCACTTT CASSFGGQGNSPLHF TRBV28 NA TRBJ1-6 NA
TGCAGTGCTAGTCACAGGAGTCTGAACACTGAAGCTTTCTTT CSASHRSLNTEAFF TRBV20-1 NA TRBJ1-1 NA
TGTGCCAGCAGCTTAACCGGTGGGTTGAGGGAGACCCAGTACTTC CASSLTGGLRETQYF TRBV7-3 NA TRBJ2-5 NA
TGCGCCAGCAGCTTGCTGGGGGCCGGCACCGGGGAGCTGTTTTTT CASSLLGAGTGELFF TRBV5-1 NA TRBJ2-2 NA
TGTGCCAGCAGCGTAGCTCCGTGGGGGCGAAGCAATGAGCAGTTCTTC CASSVAPWGRSNEQFF TRBV9 NA TRBJ2-1 NA
TGTGCCAGCAGCGCGGGACACGGAAACACCATATATTTT CASSAGHGNTIYF TRBV7-9 NA TRBJ1-3 NA
TGTGCCAGCAGTAAGGGACTAGCGGCTTACAATGAGCAGTTCTTC CASSKGLAAYNEQFF TRBV28 TRBD2 TRBJ2-1 NA
TGTGCCAGCAGCCAAGAATGGACAGGGGCTGGCGGCTACACCTTC CASSQEWTGAGGYTF TRBV14 TRBD1 TRBJ1-2 NA
TGTGCCAGCAGCCTCGGGACAGGGACGTGGGAGCAGTACTTC CASSLGTGTWEQYF TRBV5-6 TRBD1 TRBJ2-7 NA
TGTGCCAGCAGTGGTTCTATAGCGGGAGGGCTCGGTACGCAGTATTTT CASSGSIAGGLGTQYF TRBV6-1 TRBD2 TRBJ2-3 NA
TGTGCCAGCAGAAATGTAGAGACCCAGTACTTC CASRNVETQYF TRBV6-6 NA TRBJ2-5 NA
TGTGCCAGCAGTTCGGGACAGGGGTCGTTCTACGAGCAGTACTTC CASSSGQGSFYEQYF TRBV6-5 TRBD1 TRBJ2-7 few
TGTGCCAGCAGCCATGGCGCGAAAACTGAAGCTTTCTTT CASSHGAKTEAFF TRBV3-1/TRBV3-2 NA TRBJ1-1 NA
TGTGCCAGCAGTAAGACAGGCTCGCGGGGCTACACCTTC CASSKTGSRGYTF TRBV12-3/TRBV12-4 NA TRBJ1-2 NA
TGTGCCACCAGCAGCTACGACCAGCCCCAGCATTTT CATSSYDQPQHF TRBV15 NA TRBJ1-5 few
TGTGCCAGTAGTATGGCCCTCCAGGGCTCCTACGAGCAGTACTTC CASSMALQGSYEQYF TRBV19 NA TRBJ2-7 NA
TGTGCCAGCAGCAGTACCCGGACAGGGGGAAAAGTAGCTTTCTTT CASSSTRTGGKVAFF TRBV11-1 TRBD1 TRBJ1-1 NA
TGTGCCAGCAGCCAAGGGACAGGGGGCGCTGGGGCCAACGTCCTGACTTTC CASSQGTGGAGANVLTF TRBV3-1/TRBV3-2 TRBD1 TRBJ2-6 NA
TGTGCCAGCAGTTCCCTCTCTGGGGCCAACGTCCTGACTTTC CASSSLSGANVLTF TRBV27 NA TRBJ2-6 many
TGTGCCACCAGCAGAGGAGGAGGGGGCAATAAAGAGACCCAGTACTTC CATSRGGGGNKETQYF TRBV15 NA TRBJ2-5 NA
TGTGCCAGCAGTGAAGACTCGAGACTAGCGGGGCTCTGGGGGGCCAACGTCCTGACTTTC CASSEDSRLAGLWGANVLTF TRBV6-1 TRBD2 TRBJ2-6 NA
TGTGCCAGCAGTTCCGGAGGGCGGGTTAACCGGGCGCAGTATTTT CASSSGGRVNRAQYF TRBV28 NA TRBJ2-3 few
TGTGCCAGCTCACTCTTAGGCAGCTCCTACGAGCAGTACTTC CASSLLGSSYEQYF TRBV18 NA TRBJ2-7 NA
TGTGCCAGCAGCCACTACGGGGGGAACTCCTACAATGAGCAGTTCTTC CASSHYGGNSYNEQFF TRBV6-2/TRBV6-3 TRBD2 TRBJ2-1 NA
TGTGCCAGCAGCCAAACTAGCGGGAGGGCCTCTGGCGAGCAGTACTTC CASSQTSGRASGEQYF TRBV11-2 TRBD2 TRBJ2-7 NA
TGTGCCAGCAGGACGACTAGCGGGATTGAGACCCAGTACTTC CASRTTSGIETQYF TRBV28 TRBD2 TRBJ2-5 NA
TGCGCCAGCAGTCCCCTCGGAGGGGGGGGCCATGAAGCTTTCTTT CASSPLGGGGHEAFF TRBV5-1 NA TRBJ1-1 NA
TGTGCCAGTAGTTTTGTGTCCAACTATGGCTACACCTTC CASSFVSNYGYTF TRBV19 NA TRBJ1-2 NA
TGTGCCAGCAGCTTTAGGGTCGGGGTCCAAGAGACCCAGTACTTC CASSFRVGVQETQYF TRBV5-6 NA TRBJ2-5 NA
TGTGCCAGCAGATCCGGGACAGGGAGGCTGATAGGAAATGAGCAGTTCTTC CASRSGTGRLIGNEQFF TRBV7-9 TRBD1 TRBJ2-1 NA
TGTGCCAGCTCCCACGGGGCGACAGCCGGAGGGGAAAAACTGTTTTTT CASSHGATAGGEKLFF TRBV25-1 NA TRBJ1-4 NA
TGTGCCAGCAGTCTTAGGGGACAGGGCAATCAGCCCCAGCATTTT CASSLRGQGNQPQHF TRBV6-5 TRBD1 TRBJ1-5 once
TGTGCCACGTCGGTGGGGGATGACACTGAAGCTTTCTTT CATSVGDDTEAFF TRBV2 NA TRBJ1-1 NA
TGTGCCAGCACCCAGGTCGGGGGCGGCTATGAAAAACTGTTTTTT CASTQVGGGYEKLFF TRBV7-9 NA TRBJ1-4 NA
TGTGCCAGCAGTGCCCCGGGGGTTGAGTACAATGAGCAGTTCTTC CASSAPGVEYNEQFF TRBV6-2/TRBV6-3 NA TRBJ2-1 once
TGCGCCAGCAGATCCCAGGGTGCTAACTATGGCTACACCTTC CASRSQGANYGYTF TRBV4-1 NA TRBJ1-2 NA
TGCGCCAGCAGCCAAGGGCTACTCACGGGAAACACCATATATTTT CASSQGLLTGNTIYF TRBV4-1 NA TRBJ1-3 NA
TGTGCCAGCAGTGAAGGAACCGGTTGGACACCTGCTCATTTT CASSEGTGWTPAHF TRBV6-1 NA TRBJ1-5 NA
TGCGCCAGCAGCCGGGACAGTAATGAAAAACTGTTTTTT CASSRDSNEKLFF TRBV5-1 TRBD1 TRBJ1-4 NA